This paragraph covers one T cell receptor (beta chain) sequence. The antigen remains undetermined. A single record per CDR3 protein comes from TCRdb applying MiXCR to the RT-PCR reads. The sample holds a few hundred thousand distinct CDR3 sequences, less than 25% seen once. This sample stems from a study of response to subunit inactivated influenza vaccine. Notes on the study in general: The authors suggested that few new T cells are recruited per seasonal influenza vaccination.

V dropped 1 base and J dropped 1 base, with 10 bases sitting between them. The germline V gene encodes CDR1 SGHVS and CDR2 FNYEAQ. This CDR3 has 15 residues. The gene calls are TRBV7-6 and TRBJ2-5, with D possibly being TRBD1 (6 bases). The sample here was PBMCs from blood, taken 21 months after vaccination. The sequence came from a man aged 50 to 69 who received an inactivated influenza vaccine. The CDR3 region is CASSLVGTSQETQYF. The CDR3 nucleotides are TGTGCCAGCAGCTTAGTAGGGACAAGCCAAGAGACCCAGTACTTC.